This T cell receptor (beta chain) appears in the sequencing data of a study of shared clonotypes between healthy human individuals. Whole-study context: Aged 18 to 49, the donors were a couple of women and a few men.

General study results and limits: The rarefaction results pointed to incomplete sorted-subset sequencing despite large depth.

The method was immunoSEQ multiplex PCR; TCRdb's version includes in-frame clones alone and lacks a portion of them. Counted here are around 2.3 million clones, approximately 95% occurring once; the ten biggest clones make up over 0.1%. CD4+ cells underwent separation, giving CD45RA+ naive and CD45RA-negative memory subsets. The CDR3 runs to 13 residues. The V gene end was trimmed by 7 bases and the J gene end by 4 bases; junction bases not matched to a gene: 6. Germline CDR1 LNHDA, CDR2 SQIVND (reference sequence). On this clone: What it recognizes is unknown.

The chain uses TRBV19 and TRBJ1-1, with TRBD1 identical over 7 bases. This clonotype originated in a man aged 18 to 35 in good health. The sequencing input was naive CD4+ T cells sorted from blood. Subset reported: CD45RA+ positively selected. CDR3 sequence: CASTTGRITEAFF. CDR3 nucleotide sequence: TGTGCCAGTACGACAGGGAGAATCACTGAAGCTTTCTTT.